The clone carrying this TCR beta chain appeared once. This specimen belongs to a study of T cells in localized non-small cell lung cancer. The repertoire was sequenced with immunoSEQ multiplex PCR; TCRdb's copy has only in-frame clones and lacks some. This sample has several thousand clones, with approximately 19% found just once. The CDR3 sequence is 14 residues long. CDR1 and CDR2 (germline): LNHDA, SQIVND (reference sequence). V was pared by 7 bases and J by 5 bases, with 14 bases between. The chain links TRBV19 to TRBJ2-2, with D tentatively TRBD1 (5 bases). This material consisted of lung tumor tissue, taken before any cancer treatment. This TCR derives from a woman aged 35-70 years with stage III squamous cell lung carcinoma. CDR3 nucleotide sequence: TGTGCCAGTATAGGGCAGGGAAATACCGGGGAGCTGTTTTTT. Translation gives CASIGQGNTGELFF.